This T cell receptor (beta chain) was observed in a study of T cells after posttransplantation cyclophosphamide. V dropped 7 bases and J dropped 4; count of bases not matched to a gene: 19. The CDR3 contains 18 residues. Busulfan-fludarabine conditioning, marrow transplant, and cyclophosphamide on days +3 and +4 were administered. Here immunoSEQ multiplex PCR was the method, and the copy in TCRdb shows in-frame clones only, minus some. The repertoire consists of some 13,000 clones, none detected only once. This sequence joins TRBV23-1 and TRBJ2-7, with 10 bases lining up with TRBD2. TRBV23-1 is an ORF, with its function uncertain. This specimen consisted of PBMCs, obtained after allogeneic stem cell transplant with posttransplant cyclophosphamide. This sequence originates from a female patient aged 40-50 years who received an allogeneic stem cell transplant from a related donor, was CMV-positive, and had acute GVHD only. Some T cells may have originated in the graft donor. Here the CDR3 reads CASNPREGLAGERYEQYV. CDR3 DNA: TGCGCCAGCAACCCAAGGGAGGGCCTAGCGGGAGAAAGGTACGAGCAGTACGTC.